Each of the 17 T cell receptor beta chains below was sequenced from the same sample in a study of human T cells and chemical hapten exposure. MiXCR was run by TCRdb on the RACE reads, yielding one entry per CDR3 protein. The sample lists about 80,000 distinct CDR3 sequences, 10% occurring once. Time point defined: patch test 1, 2 weeks after DPC sensitization. The sample's treatment: therapeutic diphenylcyclopropenone sensitization with weekly scalp DPC. The source material was whole blood, sampled in connection with sensitization to the hapten diphenylcyclopropenone (DPC). The receptors come from a woman aged 50 to 60 with alopecia areata. Some clones in this sample may be carry-over from other donors' samples.

This clonotype was counted only a few times. This sequence joins TRBV27 and TRBJ2-5; D gene ambiguous. Trimming cost V 1 base and J 0 bases, with 6 bases left between them. The CDR3 has 14 amino acids. Germline CDR1 MNHEY, CDR2 SMNVEV (reference sequence). DNA of the CDR3: TGTGCCAGCAGTTTATACAGTAACCAAGAGACCCAGTACTTC. Translating gives CASSLYSNQETQYF.

In this sample, this clonotype turned up many times. The chain links TRBV4-2 to TRBJ2-6, with 8 bases identical to TRBD1. Germline CDR1 reads LGHNA; CDR2 reads YNFKEQ. The CDR3 is 20 amino acids. V gave up 2 bases and J gave up 2 bases; unmatched junction bases: 14. CDR3 bases: TGTGCCAGCAGCCAATCTCCAGGGGGCGCAGACAGCCCTGGGGCCAACGTCCTGACTTTC. It is translated as CASSQSPGGADSPGANVLTF.

This clonotype was seen only a few times. The chain combines TRBV28 with TRBJ2-3, with D possibly TRBD2 on 5 matching bases. Germline values: CDR1 MDHEN, CDR2 SYDVKM. This CDR3 has 14 residues. V dropped 6 bases and J dropped 2 bases, with 12 bases sitting between them. DNA for the CDR3: TGTGCCAGCAGCCCATCTAGCCTCACAGATACGCAGTATTTT. Encoded protein: CASSPSSLTDTQYF.

This clonotype was counted only a few times. The CDR3 DNA is TGTGCCAGCAGCTTAGCCCCCTACGAGCAGTACTTC. Translated, it gives CASSLAPYEQYF. The genes are TRBV7-2 and TRBJ2-7; no clear D gene. The V end lost 0 bases, the J end lost 2 bases, and 2 bases lay between the germline ends. This CDR3 has 12 amino acids. CDR1 is SGHTA and CDR2 is FQGNSA in the germline V gene.

Worth noting for this clonotype: This could be a read error, since a much larger clone is one nucleotide away. The J gene is TRBJ2-3, the V gene TRBV7-3, with D possibly being TRBD2 (5 bases). The CDR3 has 13 residues. The ends were cut back, 5 bases at V and 10 bases at J, with 16 bases in the middle. Germline V gene data show CDR1 as SGHTA and CDR2 as FQGTGA. CDR3 coding DNA: TGTGCCAGCAGCATCCCGGGATCTCAGGCGCAGTATTTT. Translated: CASSIPGSQAQYF.

There are a few counts of this clonotype. The chain employs TRBV12-3 or TRBV12-4 and TRBJ1-3; D not resolved. The CDR3 loop spans 15 amino acids. V was pared by 5 bases and J by 0 bases, with 11 bases between. The CDR3 DNA reads as TGTGCCAGCAGTCCGGGGTTTTCCTCTGGAAACACCATATATTTT. It translates to CASSPGFSSGNTIYF.

This clonotype appeared a few times. The V gene is TRBV20-1, the J gene TRBJ2-7; 7 bases fit TRBD2. V lost 6 bases to trimming and J lost 3 bases; unmatched junction nucleotides: 11. Germline assignment: CDR1 DFQATT and CDR2 SNEGSKA (reference sequence). This CDR3 contains 14 residues. DNA for the CDR3: TGCAGTGCCGCCCGGAGTAGCGGGTTCTACGAGCAGTACTTC. It codes for CSAARSSGFYEQYF.

This clonotype showed up many times. The genes are TRBV11-2 and TRBJ2-5; D might be TRBD1 or TRBD2, each matching 5 bases. V dropped 0 bases and J dropped 2 bases, with 10 bases sitting between them. CDR3 length equals 15 residues. Germline loops: CDR1 SGHAT, CDR2 FQNNGV. The CDR3 protein is CASSLDGNRQETQYF. In nucleotides, the CDR3 is TGTGCCAGCAGCTTAGACGGGAACAGGCAAGAGACCCAGTACTTC. The full variable domain, with the rest looked up from reference TRBV11-2 and TRBJ2-5, is EAGVAQSPRYKIIEKRQSVAFWCNPISGHATLYWYQQILGQGPKLLIQFQNNGVVDDSQLPKDRFSAERLKGVDSTLKIQPAKLEDSAVYLCASSLDGNRQETQYFGPGTRLLVL.

The chain uses TRBV28 and TRBJ1-5, with 8 bases fitting TRBD1. CDR3 size: 16 residues. Germline-derived CDR1 and CDR2 are MDHEN and SYDVKM. V lost 2 bases to trimming and J lost 4 bases; unmatched junction nucleotides: 7. CDR3 loop: CASSLRQGRKNQPQHF. DNA for the CDR3: TGTGCCAGCAGTTTAAGACAGGGGAGAAAGAATCAGCCCCAGCATTTT.

This clonotype was observed a handful of times. The rearrangement uses TRBV2 and TRBJ2-3; TRBD2 aligns across 12 bases. Germline CDR1 reads SNHLY; CDR2 reads FYNNEI. Losses at the gene ends were 8 bases for V and 2 bases for J; bases not matched to a gene: 5. The CDR3 has 15 residues. The DNA for the CDR3 is TGTGCCAGCCGGGGGACTAGCGGGCCCACAGATACGCAGTATTTT. Protein: CASRGTSGPTDTQYF.

This clonotype was found many times. J is TRBJ2-7 and V is TRBV5-1; D not resolved. The germline V gene has CDR1 SGHRS and CDR2 YFSETQ. This CDR3 region has 13 residues. V was cut by 0 bases and J by 3 bases, with 7 bases left in between. The CDR3 nucleotides read TGCGCCAGCAGCTTGGCCTCCTTCTACGAGCAGTACTTC. It encodes CASSLASFYEQYF. Variable domain in full (rest from reference TRBV5-1 and TRBJ2-7): KAGVTQTPRYLIKTRGQQVTLSCSPISGHRSVSWYQQTPGQGLQFLFEYFSETQRNKGNFPGRFSGRQFSNSRSEMNVSTLELGDSALYLCASSLASFYEQYFGPGTRLTVT.

This clonotype was picked up a small number of times. The genes are TRBV30 and TRBJ2-2; 9 bases are a match to TRBD2. The trim removed 0 bases at V and 5 bases at J, leaving 7 bases unmatched. Germline CDR1 and CDR2: GTSNPN and SVGIG (reference sequence). This CDR3 is built from 16 residues. CDR3 loop: CAWSVRGRVGTGELFF. In nucleotides, the CDR3 is TGTGCCTGGAGTGTACGCGGGAGGGTTGGGACCGGGGAGCTGTTTTTT.

The chain has TRBV9 and TRBJ2-6; D remains unclear. V lost 4 bases to trimming and J lost 0 bases, with 14 bases between them. Germline V gene sequence: CDR1 SGDLS, CDR2 YYNGEE. The CDR3 contains 17 residues. The CDR3 coding sequence is TGTGCCAGCAGCCCCAGTGGCAGACGCTCTGGGGCCAACGTCCTGACTTTC. It codes for CASSPSGRRSGANVLTF.

This clonotype was seen ten or more times. V is TRBV5-1 and J is TRBJ1-1; no clear D. This CDR3 is 14 amino acids long. V lost 4 bases and J 1 base, leaving 11 bases between the germline ends. Germline V gives CDR1 SGHRS, CDR2 YFSETQ. The CDR3 nucleotides read TGCGCCAGCAGCCCCGACCCCCCGAACACTGAAGCTTTCTTT. As protein: CASSPDPPNTEAFF.

J is TRBJ2-3 and V is TRBV12-3 or TRBV12-4; D remains unclear. V was clipped by 3 bases and J by 0 bases, with 16 bases between them. This CDR3 has 17 residues. CDR3 nucleotides: TGTGCCAGCAGTTTTGCCCAGGTGATTTCTAGCACAGATACGCAGTATTTT. This codes for CASSFAQVISSTDTQYF.

The chain employs TRBV24-1 and TRBJ2-1; 10 bases fit TRBD2. V trimming: 2 bases; J trimming: 6 bases; junction bases outside the gene matches: 6. Germline V gives CDR1 KGHDR, CDR2 SFDVKD. This CDR3 spans 16 amino acids. The CDR3 DNA follows: TGTGCCACCAGTGATTCCGCTAGCGGGAGACTCAATGAGCAGTTCTTC. Protein: CATSDSASGRLNEQFF.

The genes are TRBV5-4 and TRBJ2-2; the D is unclear. The CDR3 has 12 residues. V was shortened by 2 bases and J by 10 bases, with 9 bases between the two germline ends. CDR1 is SGHNT, CDR2 YYREEE, per germline (reference sequence). The CDR3 sequence is CASSFAGQELFF. CDR3 coding DNA: TGTGCCAGCAGCTTCGCTGGGCAGGAGCTGTTTTTT.